The 4 T cell receptor beta chains given below trace back to one sample, sequenced in a study of control samples from healthy donors and cancer patients (dated by TCRdb to 2018 to 2020). Library construction relied on the immunoSEQ multiplex PCR assay. The source is immuneACCESS, and TCRdb retained only in-frame sequences with V and J called. Part of the clones is not carried over; for the studies checked, unresolved V genes explain less than half of this, and the remainder is unexplained. The sample data list 150,000 to 200,000 clones, and 85% to 90% of these were observed just once. The ten largest clones capture less than 2% of the sample. The specimen was blood. Receptors were obtained from a man aged 18-30 years in good health.

The chain combines TRBV7-9 with TRBJ2-7; no definite D call. The CDR3 consists of 14 residues. The V gene's germline CDR1 is SEHNR and CDR2 FQNEAQ (reference sequence). The V and J ends lost 3 bases and 5 bases respectively, with 14 bases between them. In DNA, the CDR3 is TGTGCCAGCAGCTTTCCGACCCTCTCTAACGAGCAGTACTTC. Its translation is CASSFPTLSNEQYF. The whole variable domain, filled in from reference TRBV7-9 and TRBJ2-7, reads DTGVSQNPRHKITKRGQNVTFRCDPISEHNRLYWYRQTLGQGPEFLTYFQNEAQLEKSRLLSDRFSAERPKGSFSTLEIQRTEQGDSAMYLCASSFPTLSNEQYFGPGTRLTVT.

The chain has TRBV6-5 and TRBJ2-5, with 8 bases identical to TRBD2. The germline V gene has CDR1 MNHEY and CDR2 SVGAGI. This CDR3 contains 14 residues. The ends lost 6 bases at V and 1 base at J; junction bases unmatched: 4. DNA of the CDR3: TGTGCCAGCAGAAGAAGCGGGGGCCAAGAGACCCAGTACTTC. Its translation: CASRRSGGQETQYF.

The chain is built from TRBV7-8 and TRBJ2-7, with TRBD2 identical over 7 bases. CDR3 length equals 15 residues. Germline loops: CDR1 SGHVS, CDR2 FQNEAQ. With V trimmed by 8 bases and J by 2 bases, 12 bases remained unmatched. CDR3 coding DNA: TGTGCCAGCCACCCCTTGGGCGGGGGACCCTACGAGCAGTACTTC. As protein: CASHPLGGGPYEQYF.

V is TRBV27 and J is TRBJ1-4; 12 bases agree with TRBD1. V lost 2 bases to trimming and J lost 7 bases; unmatched junction nucleotides: 8. Germline CDR1 is MNHEY and CDR2 is SMNVEV (reference sequence). The CDR3 runs 17 residues. The CDR3: CASSLIGTGGVGEKLFF. The CDR3 DNA sequence: TGTGCCAGCAGTTTAATCGGGACAGGGGGCGTCGGTGAAAAACTGTTTTTT. The full variable domain, its missing parts supplied by reference TRBV27 and TRBJ1-4, is EAQVTQNPRYLITVTGKKLTVTCSQNMNHEYMSWYRQDPGLGLRQIYYSMNVEVTDKGDVPEGYKVSRKEKRNFPLILESPSPNQTSLYFCASSLIGTGGVGEKLFFGSGTQLSVL.